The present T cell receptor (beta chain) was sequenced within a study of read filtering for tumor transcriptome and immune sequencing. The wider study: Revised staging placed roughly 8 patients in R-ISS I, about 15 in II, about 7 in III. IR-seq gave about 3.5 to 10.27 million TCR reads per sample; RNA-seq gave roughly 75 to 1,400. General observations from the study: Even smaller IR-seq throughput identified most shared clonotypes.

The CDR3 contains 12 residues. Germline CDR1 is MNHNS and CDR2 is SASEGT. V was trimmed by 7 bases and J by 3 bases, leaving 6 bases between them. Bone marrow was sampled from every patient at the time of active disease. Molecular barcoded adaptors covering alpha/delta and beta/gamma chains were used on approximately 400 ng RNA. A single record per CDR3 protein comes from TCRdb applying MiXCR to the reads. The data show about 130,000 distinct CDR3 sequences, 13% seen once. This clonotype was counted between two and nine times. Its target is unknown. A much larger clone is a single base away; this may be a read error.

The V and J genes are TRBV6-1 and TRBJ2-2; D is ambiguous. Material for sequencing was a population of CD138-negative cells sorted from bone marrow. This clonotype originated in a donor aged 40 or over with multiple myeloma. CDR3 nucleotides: TGTGCCAGCATCCGTGACACCGGGGAGCTGTTTTTT. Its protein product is CASIRDTGELFF.